The 13 T cell receptor beta chains reported below all come from one sample, sequenced in a study of T cells in Graves' hyperthyroidism and ophthalmopathy. Amplification of TCR beta CDR3 regions used RNA as the template. HTBI primers were employed in a first-round RT-PCR of the TCR CDR3. Using its own MiXCR run on the multiplex PCR reads, TCRdb lists one record per CDR3 protein. The repertoire includes a few hundred thousand distinct CDR3 sequences, less than 20% of them detected once, and under 7.5% sits in the top ten. The material sequenced was blood. The source of these receptors is a woman aged 25 to 39 with Graves' hyperthyroidism.

In this sample, this clonotype turned up many times. The chain recombines TRBV27 with TRBJ2-3; D perhaps matches TRBD1 (6 bases). Germline CDR1 and CDR2: MNHEY and SMNVEV (reference sequence). CDR3 length: 16 amino acids. With 5 bases removed from V and 0 bases from J, the gap between germline ends came to 15 bases. The CDR3 spells CASSVDRPPSTDTQYF. In nucleotides, the CDR3 is TGTGCCAGCAGTGTCGACAGGCCGCCTAGCACAGATACGCAGTATTTT.

This clonotype was seen many times. The chain employs TRBV28 and TRBJ1-2; D call uncertain. From germline, CDR1 is MDHEN and CDR2 SYDVKM. Trimming took 4 bases from V and 6 from J, leaving 18 bases between them. This CDR3 spans 15 amino acids. The DNA of the CDR3 is TGTGCCAGCAGTTCCATCAGGTTATATCAGGATGGCTACACCTTC. This encodes CASSSIRLYQDGYTF.

This chain joins TRBV19 and TRBJ1-5; tentatively, D is TRBD1 (5 bases). This CDR3 region has 14 residues. Trimming removed 8 bases at V and 1 base at J, with 12 bases between. Germline V CDR1 and CDR2: LNHDA, SQIVND (reference sequence). This CDR3 reads CASGLGGSNQPQHF. For the CDR3, the DNA is TGTGCCAGTGGCTTGGGGGGAAGCAATCAGCCCCAGCATTTT.

CDR3 sequence (DNA): TGCAGTGCTAGAGTACCGACTCGGTCCCGTGAGGAGCAGTACTTC. This sequence encodes CSARVPTRSREEQYF. The chain joins TRBV20-1 to TRBJ2-7; D uncertain. The germline CDR1 and CDR2 sequences are DFQATT and SNEGSKA (reference sequence). The CDR3 has 15 residues. The V end was cut by 1 base, the J end by 7 bases, with 20 bases between.

This clonotype was found many times. The V and J genes are TRBV6-1 and TRBJ1-4, with D perhaps TRBD1 (5 bases). The CDR3 has 16 residues. The germline gives CDR1 MNHNS, CDR2 SASEGT. Between the trimmed V and J ends, which lost 3 bases and 11 bases, there was a span of 22 bases. CDR3 nucleotide sequence: TGTGCCAGCAGTGACCAGACAGAAGAACTCAACGATAAACTGTTTTTT. The encoded protein is CASSDQTEELNDKLFF.

This clonotype appeared many times. J is TRBJ1-1 and V is TRBV20-1; TRBD1 might be the D (5 bases). The CDR3 is made up of 11 amino acids. Germline-derived CDR1 and CDR2 are DFQATT and SNEGSKA (reference sequence). Trimming cost V 6 bases and J 12 bases, with 17 bases left between them. The CDR3 region is CSAPGGERTFF. The CDR3 DNA is TGCAGTGCCCCGGGGGGGGAACGGACTTTCTTT.

In its sample, this clonotype was seen many times. This chain links TRBV2 with TRBJ2-7; TRBD2 matches 10 bases. The CDR3 extends over 15 amino acids. Germline CDR1 and CDR2: SNHLY and FYNNEI. Losses at the gene ends were 2 bases for V and 2 bases for J; bases not matched to a gene: 3. CDR3 sequence (DNA): TGTGCCAGCAGTGAAAGCGGGAGGGGCGCCTACGAGCAGTACTTC. Translated, it gives CASSESGRGAYEQYF.

In this sample, this clonotype turned up many times. The rearrangement uses TRBV7-2 and TRBJ2-1; 8 bases agree with TRBD2. Trimming cost V 5 bases and J 11 bases; bases outside gene matches: 11. This CDR3 is 14 amino acids long. Germline V lookup: CDR1 SGHTA, CDR2 FQGNSA. CDR3 amino acids: CASSPGLVPNKQFF. DNA for the CDR3: TGTGCCAGCAGCCCGGGACTAGTACCCAACAAGCAGTTCTTC.

This clonotype was observed many times. This CDR3 reads CASSSGRQSTDTQYF. The DNA for the CDR3 is TGTGCCAGCAGTTCCGGAAGACAGAGCACAGATACGCAGTATTTT. The genes are TRBV6-1 and TRBJ2-3, with D perhaps TRBD1 (5 bases). The CDR3 has 15 amino acids. The germline V gene has CDR1 MNHNS and CDR2 SASEGT. The V gene lost 5 bases and the J gene lost 0 bases, with 12 bases spanning the gap.

This clonotype was observed a handful of times. This chain uses TRBV4-2 with TRBJ2-3; 7 bases line up with TRBD2. The J segment lost 2 bases and the V segment lost 4 bases, leaving 15 bases of the junction unmatched. CDR3 length equals 18 residues. Germline values: CDR1 LGHNA, CDR2 YNFKEQ. The chain's CDR3 is CASSPQLLADDNTDTQYF. CDR3 bases: TGTGCCAGCAGCCCCCAGTTGCTAGCGGATGATAACACAGATACGCAGTATTTT.

This clonotype was counted at least ten times. The rearrangement links TRBV29-1 to TRBJ2-7, with D possibly matching TRBD1 (6 bases). Trimming shortened V by 6 bases and J by 3 bases, and 15 bases separated the two germline ends. The length of the CDR3 is 13 residues. Per the germline V gene, CDR1 is SQVTM and CDR2 is ANQGSEA. CDR3 sequence (DNA): TGCAGCGTGGAGGAACAGGGTCTCTACGAGCAGTACTTC. It yields the protein CSVEEQGLYEQYF.

The gene calls are TRBV5-1 and TRBJ1-3, with 12 bases that match TRBD1. This CDR3 spans 18 amino acids. Per the germline V gene, CDR1 is SGHRS and CDR2 is YFSETQ. Unmatched junction bases numbered 9, after V lost 4 bases and J lost 1 base. The CDR3 DNA reads TGCGCCAGCAGCCTCCGCCCGGGACAGGGGGCTTCTGGAAACACCATATATTTT. It is translated as CASSLRPGQGASGNTIYF.

The table lists this clonotype with many counts. The rearrangement uses TRBV18 and TRBJ1-6; D possibly corresponds to TRBD1 (5 bases). Per germline, CDR1 KGHSH and CDR2 LQKENI. The CDR3 has 14 amino acids. The V end lost 4 bases, the J end lost 8 bases, and 12 bases lay between the germline ends. The CDR3 nucleotides are TGTGCCAGCTCACTCCAGGGTATGGATTCACCCCTCCACTTT. Its translation is CASSLQGMDSPLHF.